The source of this T cell receptor beta chain is a study of blood T cell repertoires in COVID-19. Study details: The cDNA or gDNA used as material had been derived from T cells, B-cell-depleted T cells, or PBMCs.

Clones were sequenced by immunoSEQ multiplex PCR, and TCRdb holds only the in-frame ones, with some missing. The sample carries more than 80,000 clones, around nine tenths recorded once. While infection was still active, Seattle patients were enrolled and then followed longitudinally. The V gene end was trimmed by 5 bases and the J gene end by 6 bases; junction bases not matched to a gene: 15. Looked up from germline, CDR1 is SNHLY and CDR2 is FYNNEI. This CDR3 is built from 18 residues. The sequencing sample was made of peripheral blood. The sequence was obtained from a woman aged 60 to 75 with COVID-19, enrolled during active disease. The chain is built from TRBV2 and TRBJ2-2, with TRBD1 matching over 10 bases. DNA for the CDR3: TGTGCCAGCAGTATCGACCCCCCGGGACAGGGGTTCGCCGGGGAGCTGTTTTTT. Residues: CASSIDPPGQGFAGELFF.